The 23 T cell receptor beta chains presented below share a single source sample, sequenced in a study of CD8 T cells in ankylosing spondylitis. No antigens are known for them. Study observations and caveats: What appeared characteristic of ankylosing spondylitis blood was a TCR beta motif of fewer than ten highly homologous variants.

TCRdb used MiXCR to reprocess the 5' RACE reads, holding one entry per CDR3 protein. The sample consists of about 750,000 distinct CDR3 sequences, under 20% of them appearing once. Input material: blood, either unsorted or a sorted T cell fraction (not recorded which). These receptors were collected from a male donor with ankylosing spondylitis.

The CDR3 sequence: CASSLGPEYGSKHF. The CDR3 DNA is TGCGCCAGCAGCTTGGGACCCGAGTACGGCTCGAAGCATTTT. V gene TRBV5-1 combines with J gene TRBJ1-5, with D unclear. Germline V gene lookup returns CDR1 SGHRS and CDR2 YFSETQ. This CDR3 is built from 14 residues. The ends were cut back, 0 bases at V and 14 bases at J, with 18 bases in the middle.

The genes are TRBV20-1 and TRBJ1-2; D gene unclear. The V and J ends lost 2 bases and 4 bases respectively, with 17 bases between them. Per the germline V gene, CDR1 is DFQATT and CDR2 is SNEGSKA (reference sequence). The CDR3 sequence is 15 residues long. The CDR3 nucleotides are TGCAGTGCTAGACTTGGGCAGGCTGGAAGCTATGGCTACACCTTC. Its translation: CSARLGQAGSYGYTF.

This chain uses TRBV4-1 with TRBJ1-4; no definite D call. Germline CDR1 reads MGHRA; CDR2 reads YSYEKL. The germline V and J ends were trimmed by 1 base and 8 bases, with 20 bases remaining between them. CDR3 length: 17 amino acids. The DNA for the CDR3 is TGCGCCAGCAGCCAAGGAAATGGGGAGGGTTTCGGGGAAAAACTGTTTTTT. Encoded protein: CASSQGNGEGFGEKLFF.

The gene calls are TRBV12-3 or TRBV12-4 and TRBJ2-1; D not certain. CDR3 length equals 12 residues. With 5 bases removed from V and 8 bases from J, the gap between germline ends came to 10 bases. The CDR3 nucleotides are TGTGCCAGCAGTCTCCTTGATGATGAGCAGTTCTTC. It yields the protein CASSLLDDEQFF.

V and J are TRBV7-9 and TRBJ1-1; weak D call: TRBD1 (6 bases). The germline V and J ends were trimmed by 11 bases and 1 base, with 23 bases remaining between them. This CDR3 comprises 16 residues. The germline V gene has CDR1 SEHNR and CDR2 FQNEAQ (reference sequence). The CDR3 is CAGPRHREGENTEAFF. The CDR3 DNA sequence: TGTGCCGGTCCCAGACACAGGGAAGGGGAGAACACTGAAGCTTTCTTT.

V usage is TRBV2 and J usage is TRBJ2-3, with D tentatively TRBD2 (6 bases). The CDR3 is 15 amino acids. Germline lookup yields CDR1 SNHLY and CDR2 FYNNEI. Trimming cost V 3 bases and J 5 bases, with 15 bases left between them. CDR3 protein: CASSDGVGGRDTQYF. The CDR3 bases are TGTGCCAGCAGTGATGGGGTGGGGGGACGAGATACGCAGTATTTT.

This chain connects TRBV7-9 to TRBJ2-7; TRBD1 agrees at 8 bases. Trimming cost V 5 bases and J 0 bases; bases outside gene matches: 3. The CDR3 contains 14 residues. Germline CDR1 reads SEHNR; CDR2 reads FQNEAQ (reference sequence). In nucleotides, the CDR3 is TGTGCCAGCAGCGCGACAGGGGTCTCCTACGAGCAGTACTTC. This translates into CASSATGVSYEQYF. Based on the CDR3 plus reference TRBV7-9 and TRBJ2-7, the full variable domain is DTGVSQNPRHKITKRGQNVTFRCDPISEHNRLYWYRQTLGQGPEFLTYFQNEAQLEKSRLLSDRFSAERPKGSFSTLEIQRTEQGDSAMYLCASSATGVSYEQYFGPGTRLTVT.

This chain uses TRBV19 with TRBJ2-6, with D hard to call. This CDR3 is built from 14 residues. Germline lookup yields CDR1 LNHDA and CDR2 SQIVND (reference sequence). Trimming took off 9 bases at V and 1 base at J, with 10 bases between the two ends. The CDR3: CASRKLSGANVLTF. Written as DNA, the CDR3 is TGTGCCAGCCGGAAGCTTTCTGGGGCCAACGTCCTGACTTTC.

The chain recombines TRBV20-1 with TRBJ1-2, with unresolved D. This CDR3 is 14 amino acids long. Looked up from germline, CDR1 is DFQATT and CDR2 is SNEGSKA (reference sequence). Deletions cut 7 bases from V and 7 bases from J, with 22 bases between. The CDR3 loop reads CSVPSVGALVGYTF. The CDR3 DNA reads as TGCAGTGTTCCCTCGGTAGGCGCCCTCGTTGGCTACACCTTC.

The table lists this clonotype with a few counts. CDR3 in amino acids: CASSLGDLEVREQYF. CDR3 coding DNA: TGCGCCAGCAGCTTGGGGGATCTGGAGGTGAGAGAGCAGTACTTC. The V call is TRBV5-1, the J call TRBJ2-7, with a tentative D call TRBD2 (5 bases). V was trimmed by 0 bases and J by 7 bases, leaving 17 bases between them. The CDR3 is made up of 15 amino acids. From germline, CDR1 is SGHRS and CDR2 YFSETQ.

This chain joins TRBV5-5 and TRBJ1-1, with D uncertain. V was trimmed by 10 bases and J by 0 bases, leaving 16 bases between them. From germline, CDR1 is SGHKS and CDR2 YYEKEE (reference sequence). The CDR3 sequence is 14 residues long. For the CDR3, the DNA is TGTGCCGGCCAGACCGATATAATGAACACTGAAGCTTTCTTT. This gives the protein CAGQTDIMNTEAFF. Looking up the rest from reference TRBV5-5 and TRBJ1-1 gives the full variable domain: DAGVTQSPTHLIKTRGQQVTLRCSPISGHKSVSWYQQVLGQGPQFIFQYYEKEERGRGNFPDRFSARQFPNYSSELNVNALLLGDSALYLCAGQTDIMNTEAFFGQGTRLTVV.

This rearrangement joins TRBV6-2 or TRBV6-3 to TRBJ2-7; unclear D gene. Looked up from germline, CDR1 is MNHEY and CDR2 is SVGEGT. Trimming left V 4 bases short and J 0 bases short, with 10 bases between. CDR3 size: 14 residues. The CDR3 sequence is CASSLYLNSYEQYF. DNA of the CDR3: TGTGCCAGCAGTTTATACCTGAACTCCTACGAGCAGTACTTC.

This clonotype was recorded at least ten times. The chain employs TRBV7-2 and TRBJ1-1; D is unresolved. V lost 6 bases and J 1 base, leaving 21 bases between the germline ends. The CDR3 covers 17 residues. Germline lookup yields CDR1 SGHTA and CDR2 FQGNSA. The CDR3 nucleotides read TGTGCCAGCAGTTTGACGCTCTGGGCTCAAGGGAACACTGAAGCTTTCTTT. Residues: CASSLTLWAQGNTEAFF.

The V and J genes are TRBV25-1 and TRBJ2-2; D may match TRBD1 or TRBD2 (6 bases each). CDR3 length: 15 residues. Germline V gives CDR1 MGHDK, CDR2 SYGVNS. V lost 1 base and J 4 bases, leaving 10 bases between the germline ends. CDR3 in amino acids: CASSESRGLTGELFF. The CDR3 nucleotides read TGTGCCAGCAGTGAATCCAGGGGACTCACCGGGGAGCTGTTTTTT.

This clonotype has a handful of counts. The chain uses TRBV20-1 and TRBJ2-1, with 10 positions matching TRBD2. Trimming at V came to 4 bases and at J to 6 bases, leaving 9 bases not matched to a gene. This CDR3 spans 15 amino acids. Germline V gene sequence: CDR1 DFQATT, CDR2 SNEGSKA (reference sequence). The CDR3 DNA sequence: TGCAGTGCTATTCCCGGGACTAGCGCCTTCAATGAGCAGTTCTTC. Its translation: CSAIPGTSAFNEQFF.

The genes are TRBV20-1 and TRBJ2-4; 10 nucleotides line up with TRBD2. Germline V gene lookup returns CDR1 DFQATT and CDR2 SNEGSKA (reference sequence). The CDR3 length is 15 residues. V dropped 2 bases and J dropped 7; count of bases not matched to a gene: 8. In DNA form, the CDR3 reads TGCAGTGCTAGAAGTGGCCTAGCGGGAGTTAACATTCAGTACTTC. This translates into CSARSGLAGVNIQYF.

This clonotype has just a few counts. This chain links TRBV20-1 with TRBJ1-1, with 7 bases aligning to TRBD1. The CDR3 sequence is 16 residues long. CDR1 is DFQATT and CDR2 is SNEGSKA in the germline V gene (reference sequence). V lost 5 bases and J lost 2; bases outside the gene matches: 14. CDR3 amino acids: CSAGPTGVWGNTEAFF. CDR3 bases: TGCAGTGCTGGCCCAACAGGGGTTTGGGGAAACACTGAAGCTTTCTTT.

The chain joins TRBV6-2 or TRBV6-3 to TRBJ2-1; 13 bases agree with TRBD2. The CDR3 runs 19 residues. Germline V gene lookup returns CDR1 MNHEY and CDR2 SVGEGT. Unmatched junction bases numbered 18, after V lost 8 bases and J lost 5 bases. CDR3 sequence: CASLSWTSGGIKPHNEQFF. The CDR3, as DNA: TGTGCCAGCCTCAGCTGGACTAGCGGGGGTATAAAACCCCACAATGAGCAGTTCTTC.

The genes are TRBV3-1 and TRBJ2-5, with 9 bases aligning to TRBD2. The CDR3 contains 14 residues. The germline gives CDR1 LGHDT, CDR2 YNNKEL (reference sequence). V lost 2 bases, J lost 6 bases, and 4 bases stayed unmatched. CDR3 loop: CASSQSSGTKTQYF. The CDR3 DNA reads as TGTGCCAGCAGCCAATCTAGCGGGACGAAGACCCAGTACTTC.

V gene TRBV19 combines with J gene TRBJ2-1; D might be TRBD2 (5 bases). Germline assignment: CDR1 LNHDA and CDR2 SQIVND (reference sequence). Trimming left V 8 bases short and J 9 bases short, with 11 bases between. The CDR3 has 11 amino acids. CDR3 region: CASLRVVEQFF. For the CDR3, the DNA is TGTGCCAGTCTGAGGGTTGTTGAGCAGTTCTTC.

This clonotype was counted a few times. The chain has TRBV12-3 or TRBV12-4 and TRBJ1-2, with D possibly matching TRBD1 (5 bases). V was cut by 2 bases and J by 6 bases, with 10 bases left in between. The CDR3 contains 13 residues. The CDR3 reads CASSLNGADGYTF. The DNA for the CDR3 is TGTGCCAGCAGTTTAAACGGGGCGGATGGCTACACCTTC.

The chain carries TRBV20-1 and TRBJ2-3; 8 bases are shared with TRBD2. Germline V gene data show CDR1 as DFQATT and CDR2 as SNEGSKA (reference sequence). V lost 1 base and J lost 0; bases outside the gene matches: 6. The CDR3 spans 16 residues. The CDR3 sequence is CSARVRGGASTDTQYF. In DNA form, the CDR3 reads TGCAGTGCTAGAGTTCGGGGGGGGGCTAGCACAGATACGCAGTATTTT.

The chain uses TRBV6-1 and TRBJ2-7, with D tentatively TRBD1 (5 bases). The CDR3 is 13 amino acids. V was shortened by 0 bases and J by 8 bases, with 11 bases between the two germline ends. CDR1 is MNHNS, CDR2 SASEGT, per germline. CDR3 nucleotides: TGTGCCAGCAGTGAAGCGGCCGCAGGGCAGCAGTACTTC. It yields the protein CASSEAAAGQQYF.